This entry concerns a single TCR beta chain. The junction had 3 bases not matched to a gene; V was cut back by 3 bases and J by 5 bases. Looked up from germline, CDR1 is MNHEY and CDR2 is SMNVEV (reference sequence). The CDR3 loop spans 15 amino acids. The record originates from a study of T cells in Graves' hyperthyroidism and ophthalmopathy. Stability of Graves' hyperthyroidism was defined as absent ophthalmopathy progression within 18 months. Clinical symptoms, serum thyroxine, TRAb, thyroid ultrasound and orbital computed tomography informed diagnoses. The PBMCs studied were ones that came from 10 ml fresh peripheral blood. From RNA transcripts, TCR beta CDR3 regions were amplified. HTBI primers were the set used in a first-round RT-PCR of the TCR CDR3. TCRdb fed the multiplex PCR reads into MiXCR, producing one record per CDR3 protein. The repertoire consists of 200,000 or so distinct CDR3 sequences, with roughly 17% occurring once and the leading ten covering approximately 56%.

The sequenced material came from blood. The sequence came from a woman aged 50 to 60 with Graves' hyperthyroidism. The chain combines TRBV27 with TRBJ2-1; 11 positions match TRBD1. The CDR3 DNA reads as TGTGCCAGCAGTTTGGGACAGGGGGTCCACAATGAGCAGTTCTTC. Residues: CASSLGQGVHNEQFF.